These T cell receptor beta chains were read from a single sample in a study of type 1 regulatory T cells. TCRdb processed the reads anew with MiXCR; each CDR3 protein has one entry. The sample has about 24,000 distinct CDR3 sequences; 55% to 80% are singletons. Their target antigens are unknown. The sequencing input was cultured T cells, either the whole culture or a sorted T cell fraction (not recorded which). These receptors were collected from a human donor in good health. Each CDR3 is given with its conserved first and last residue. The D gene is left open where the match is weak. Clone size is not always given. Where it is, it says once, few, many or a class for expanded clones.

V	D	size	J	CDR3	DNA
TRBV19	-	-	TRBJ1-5	CASNDRREYQPQHF	TGTGCCAGTAACGACCGGAGGGAATATCAGCCCCAGCATTTT
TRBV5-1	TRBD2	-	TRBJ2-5	CASSPGLAGDRGETQYF	TGCGCCAGCAGCCCCGGACTAGCGGGGGACCGTGGGGAGACCCAGTACTTC
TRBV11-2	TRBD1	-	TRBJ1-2	CASSPETGGGYGYTF	TGTGCCAGCAGCCCGGAGACAGGGGGCGGCTATGGCTACACCTTC
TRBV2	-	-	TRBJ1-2	CASTSKETLAYTF	TGTGCCAGCACCTCGAAGGAAACTCTCGCCTACACCTTC
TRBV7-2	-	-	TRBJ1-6	CASAQGSSYNSPLHF	TGTGCCAGCGCCCAGGGGAGCTCCTATAATTCACCCCTCCACTTT
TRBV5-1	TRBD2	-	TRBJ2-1	CASSGTSGGHYNEQFF	TGCGCCAGCAGCGGGACTAGCGGGGGCCACTACAATGAGCAGTTCTTC
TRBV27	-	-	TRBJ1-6	CASSWSAGNSPLHF	TGTGCCAGCAGTTGGTCGGCGGGTAATTCACCCCTCCACTTT
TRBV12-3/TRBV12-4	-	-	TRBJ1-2	CASSLKGIGYTF	TGTGCCAGCAGTTTAAAGGGGATCGGCTACACCTTC
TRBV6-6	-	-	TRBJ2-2	CASSYPLNTGELFF	TGTGCCAGCAGTTACCCTCTTAACACCGGGGAGCTGTTTTTT
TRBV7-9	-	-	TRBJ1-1	CASSFSGETEAFF	TGTGCCAGCAGCTTCTCTGGGGAGACTGAAGCTTTCTTT
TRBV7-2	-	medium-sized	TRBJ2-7	CASSLSTLGEQYF	TGTGCCAGCAGCTTATCCACTTTGGGCGAGCAGTACTTC
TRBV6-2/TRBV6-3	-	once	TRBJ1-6	CASSWTANSPLHF	TGTGCCAGCAGCTGGACAGCTAATTCACCCCTCCACTTT
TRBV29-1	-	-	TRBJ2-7	CSALGPRYEQYF	TGCAGCGCCTTGGGACCCCGCTACGAGCAGTACTTC
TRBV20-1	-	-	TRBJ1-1	CSAGRGRAFF	TGCAGTGCAGGGAGGGGGAGAGCTTTCTTT
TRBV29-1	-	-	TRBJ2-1	CSALTEGWESSYNEQFF	TGCAGCGCACTGACCGAGGGGTGGGAAAGCTCCTACAATGAGCAGTTCTTC
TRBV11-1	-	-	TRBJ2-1	CASSLEEGSSQFF	TGTGCCAGCAGCTTAGAGGAGGGCTCCAGCCAGTTCTTC
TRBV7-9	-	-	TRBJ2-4	CASSPMRMVKNIQYF	TGTGCCAGCAGCCCCATGAGGATGGTCAAAAACATTCAGTACTTC
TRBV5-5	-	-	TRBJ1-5	CASSLGYRVGFGNQPQHF	TGTGCCAGCAGCTTGGGGTACAGGGTGGGGTTCGGCAATCAGCCCCAGCATTTT
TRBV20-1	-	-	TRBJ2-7	CSAGEQGKMDEQYF	TGCAGTGCGGGGGAACAGGGTAAGATGGACGAGCAGTACTTC
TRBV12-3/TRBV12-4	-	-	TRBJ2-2	CASIRGTNTGELFF	TGTGCCAGCATCCGGGGGACGAACACCGGGGAGCTGTTTTTT
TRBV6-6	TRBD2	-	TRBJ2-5	CASSYGTSLPSQETQYF	TGTGCCAGCAGTTACGGGACTAGCCTCCCATCCCAAGAGACCCAGTACTTC
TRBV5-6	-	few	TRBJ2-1	CASSSDSPYNEQFF	TGTGCCAGCAGCTCTGACAGCCCCTACAATGAGCAGTTCTTC
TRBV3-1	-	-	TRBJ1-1	CASSQDPGRGREAFF	TGTGCCAGCAGCCAGGACCCAGGACGGGGGAGGGAAGCTTTCTTT
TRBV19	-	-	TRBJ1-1	CASSIGEVNTEAFF	TGTGCCAGTAGTATCGGGGAAGTGAACACTGAAGCTTTCTTT
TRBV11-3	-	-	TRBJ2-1	CASSYRGGNNEQFF	TGTGCCAGCAGCTACAGGGGGGGAAACAATGAGCAGTTCTTC
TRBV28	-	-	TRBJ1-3	CASSRFGQNTGNTIYF	TGTGCCAGCAGTCGATTCGGACAGAACACTGGAAACACCATATATTTT